The TCR beta chain under discussion was sequenced for a study of shared clonotypes between healthy human individuals. Study-wide findings and caveats: The small donor group covered limited genetic and exposure diversity.

This table comes from immunoSEQ multiplex PCR, and its TCRdb copy is limited to in-frame clones, with some not included. The sample carries more than 1.2 million clones, less than 99% recorded once. The CDR3 length is 16 residues. Trimming left V 0 bases short and J 5 bases short, with 14 bases between. CDR1 and CDR2 (germline): MGHDK, SYGVNS. As for this clone: Its target is unknown.

This receptor was identified in a man aged 30 to 45 in good health. Material for sequencing was naive CD4+ T cells sorted from blood. Subset specified: CD45RA+ positively selected. The chain links TRBV25-1 to TRBJ2-1; D is perhaps TRBD2 (6 bases). The CDR3 protein is CASSEYLGGGHNEQFF. CDR3 sequence (DNA): TGTGCCAGCAGTGAATATCTGGGAGGTGGGCACAATGAGCAGTTCTTC.